This TCR beta chain comes out of a study of blood T cell repertoires in COVID-19. The CDR3 totals 16 residues. V was pared by 7 bases and J by 0 bases, with 10 bases of the junction left unmatched. The germline V gene encodes CDR1 SEHNR and CDR2 FQNEAQ (reference sequence). The assay was immunoSEQ multiplex PCR, and TCRdb's table has in-frame clones only and misses some. The profile covers 200,000 to 300,000 clones, with around 89% appearing a single time and under 9.5% taken by the ten largest. This chain connects TRBV7-9 to TRBJ2-3; 7 bases are a match to TRBD1. Sequencing used PBMCs or T cells enriched from blood (not recorded which). The TCR originated in a man aged 40-49 years who had recovered from COVID-19. CDR3 sequence: CASTPRQGVSTDTQYF. CDR3 in DNA: TGTGCCAGCACCCCGCGACAGGGAGTCAGCACAGATACGCAGTATTTT.